There are many counts of the clone carrying this T cell receptor beta chain. Its antigen is still unknown. Profiling of TCR beta VDJ combinations and CDR3 sequences used genomic DNA as template. TCRdb ran MiXCR on the reads and lists one entry per CDR3 protein. Found here are 150,000 to 200,000 distinct CDR3 sequences, around 63% of them singletons; the top ten hold approximately 40%. Previously, flow cytometry had revealed CD8+CD57+ cell expansion in the patients chosen for sequencing. When blood sampling took place, the patients had received no therapy. The germline CDR1 and CDR2 sequences are MNHNY and SVGAGI (reference sequence). This CDR3 is built from 13 residues. Trimming pared 2 bases from V and 9 bases from J, leaving 8 bases between. The source of the sample is a study of CD8+CD57+ T cells in acquired aplastic anemia. Study in general: Across the sorted CD4+ and CD8+ cells, DNA amounts averaged 3.2 ug. Study-wide points: Both patients and controls carried the same twenty-nine CD8+ CDR3 sequences. The study found no significant CD8+ Simpson's diversity difference between patients and controls.

The TCR comes from a human donor with aplastic anemia. The sample taken for sequencing was sorted CD4+, CD8+, or CD8+CD57+ T cells (not recorded which) from PBMCs. The chain carries TRBV6-6 and TRBJ1-6; a weak D match, TRBD1 (5 bases). The CDR3 spells CASSYRGGSPLHF. The CDR3 bases are TGTGCCAGCAGTTACCGTGGGGGTTCACCCCTCCACTTT.